The next 9 T cell receptor beta chains were all read from a single sample in a study of post-analysis software for immune sequencing data (dated by TCRdb to between 2014 and 2017). No antigen has been assigned to these receptors. Library preparation was by PCR. Reads for this sample came from an Illumina HiSeq 2500. Unique molecular identifiers were incorporated into TCR beta cDNA libraries to reduce PCR and sequencing biases. TCRdb reanalyzed the raw reads on its own, using fastp at Q25 for trimming and MiXCR for clone calling, and kept in-frame beta chains. Every entry covers one CDR3 protein and lists the most common genes and DNA from its rows. This sample is represented by about 460,000 distinct CDR3 sequences; roughly 45% of them were singletons. Of the sample, about 12% falls within the top ten clones. Overall results and qualifications from the work: Significantly higher frequencies in patients than in controls were found for a few TRBV segments, including TRBV5-6, TRBV5-1 and TRBV20-1.

Sequenced sample: blood. These receptors were taken from a girl between 10 and 17 years old with multiple sclerosis.

The V and J genes are TRBV7-8 and TRBJ2-7, with 12 bases identical to TRBD2. V was pared by 5 bases and J by 6 bases, with 8 bases of the junction left unmatched. The germline CDR1 and CDR2 sequences are SGHVS and FQNEAQ. The CDR3 has 15 amino acids. The CDR3, as DNA: TGTGCCAGCAGCCAAGCTAGCGGGAGGGCGGGCGAGCAGTACTTC. Translating it yields CASSQASGRAGEQYF.

The chain has TRBV7-2 and TRBJ2-1; 9 nucleotides line up with TRBD2. The CDR3 is made up of 17 amino acids. Germline trimming cut 3 bases from V and 0 bases from J; bases unmatched to any gene: 6. Per germline, CDR1 SGHTA and CDR2 FQGNSA. CDR3 DNA sequence: TGTGCCAGCAGCTTTAGGAGCGGGAGGAGCTCCTACAATGAGCAGTTCTTC. Its protein product is CASSFRSGRSSYNEQFF. The variable domain in full, completed from reference TRBV7-2 and TRBJ2-1, reads GAGVSQSPSNKVTEKGKDVELRCDPISGHTALYWYRQSLGQGLEFLIYFQGNSAPDKSGLPSDRFSAERTGGSVSTLTIQRTQQEDSAVYLCASSFRSGRSSYNEQFFGPGTRLTVL.

This chain links TRBV5-5 with TRBJ2-1; 7 nucleotides line up with TRBD2. V gave up 0 bases and J gave up 3 bases; unmatched junction bases: 3. This CDR3 spans 15 amino acids. In germline, CDR1 is SGHKS, CDR2 YYEKEE (reference sequence). The CDR3 reads CASSLGGSGYNEQFF. For the CDR3, the DNA is TGTGCCAGCAGCTTGGGCGGGAGCGGCTACAATGAGCAGTTCTTC.

The rearrangement links TRBV28 to TRBJ2-3; D is unclear. This CDR3 is built from 14 residues. CDR1 and CDR2 from the germline V gene are MDHEN and SYDVKM. V gave up 4 bases and J gave up 4 bases, with 12 bases separating them. CDR3 sequence (DNA): TGTGCCAGCAGTTCCCCCGGAACCGCAGATACGCAGTATTTT. Its protein product is CASSSPGTADTQYF.

The CDR3 protein is CASSEGGQGTEAFF. The CDR3 DNA reads as TGTGCCAGCAGTGAGGGCGGGCAGGGGACTGAAGCTTTCTTT. The V call is TRBV6-4, the J call TRBJ1-1; possible D gene TRBD1, 6 bases. The germline V gene encodes CDR1 MRHNA and CDR2 SNTAGT. V lost 3 bases to trimming and J lost 5 bases, with 13 bases between them. The CDR3 spans 14 residues.

A few counts support this clonotype. The chain combines TRBV7-9 with TRBJ2-1; 10 bases line up with TRBD1. Germline V CDR1 and CDR2: SEHNR, FQNEAQ (reference sequence). V dropped 5 bases and J dropped 6; count of bases not matched to a gene: 7. The CDR3 runs to 15 residues. CDR3 residues: CASSEGQGLFNEQFF. In DNA, the CDR3 is TGTGCCAGCAGCGAGGGACAGGGGCTCTTCAATGAGCAGTTCTTC.

The sample holds a few counts of this clonotype. The rearrangement joins TRBV12-3 or TRBV12-4 to TRBJ1-2; D unresolved. The V and J ends lost 5 bases and 1 base respectively, with 5 bases between them. CDR3 size: 12 residues. CDR3 DNA sequence: TGTGCCAGCAGTCCCCTTAACTATGGCTACACCTTC. Its protein product is CASSPLNYGYTF.

The CDR3 nucleotides are TGTGCCAGCAGCTTACTAACACAGGGCGCAGATACGCAGTATTTT. This translates into CASSLLTQGADTQYF. The chain employs TRBV7-2 and TRBJ2-3; tentatively, D is TRBD1 (6 bases). From germline, CDR1 is SGHTA and CDR2 FQGNSA. The V and J ends lost 2 bases and 4 bases respectively, with 13 bases between them. The CDR3 is made up of 15 amino acids.

This chain connects TRBV29-1 to TRBJ1-2; D is possibly TRBD1 (5 bases). This CDR3 comprises 12 residues. The germline gives CDR1 SQVTM, CDR2 ANQGSEA. V lost 6 bases, J lost 2 bases, and 10 bases lay in between. The CDR3 sequence: CSVTGQNYGYTF. CDR3 in DNA: TGCAGCGTCACAGGCCAGAACTATGGCTACACCTTC.